Following are 30 T cell receptor beta chains from one sample sequenced in a study of beta chain features in type 1 diabetes. Of the isolated RNA, all was reverse transcribed, and so the sequenced material was expressed TCRB transcripts. Sequenced by immunoSEQ multiplex PCR; TCRdb stores in-frame clones only, minus some. The table has just over 600,000 clones, less than 20% seen once. The source material was naive CD4+ T cells from blood. These TCRs come from a man younger than 30 in good health.

The V and J genes are TRBV7-3 and TRBJ1-2; TRBD1 matches at 12 bases. V lost 5 bases and J lost 7; bases outside the gene matches: 11. The CDR3 runs to 16 residues. Germline V gene lookup returns CDR1 SGHTA and CDR2 FQGTGA. CDR3 sequence (DNA): TGTGCCAGCAGCGCAACCGGGACAGGGGGCGCGAGTGGCTACACCTTC. This codes for CASSATGTGGASGYTF.

In its sample, this clone was seen once. The genes are TRBV5-1 and TRBJ1-2; 8 bases are a match to TRBD1. The CDR3 consists of 15 residues. V shed 1 base, J shed 2 bases, and the junction held 4 bases outside the gene matches. Germline V lookup: CDR1 SGHRS, CDR2 YFSETQ. The CDR3 sequence is CASSLSPGGNYGYTF. The CDR3 DNA is TGCGCCAGCAGCTTGTCCCCAGGGGGCAACTATGGCTACACCTTC.

There are a few counts of this clone. V gene TRBV6-6 combines with J gene TRBJ2-7; unclear D gene. Per germline, CDR1 MNHNY and CDR2 SVGAGI (reference sequence). The CDR3 runs 11 residues. V was pared by 2 bases and J by 6 bases, with 5 bases between. CDR3 sequence: CASSYGPEQYF. The CDR3 DNA is TGTGCCAGCAGTTACGGTCCCGAGCAGTACTTC.

The V and J genes are TRBV7-2 and TRBJ2-1; possibly TRBD1 for D (5 bases). Trimming removed 5 bases at V and 4 bases at J, with 18 bases between. This CDR3 region has 16 residues. Germline values: CDR1 SGHTA, CDR2 FQGNSA. The CDR3 is CASSPGHAPPYNEQFF. The CDR3 DNA reads TGTGCCAGCAGCCCCGGACACGCGCCGCCATACAATGAGCAGTTCTTC.

This chain links TRBV15 with TRBJ2-7; the D call may be TRBD1 or TRBD2 (5 bases each). The CDR3 loop spans 16 amino acids. Germline assignment: CDR1 LNHNV and CDR2 YYDKDF (reference sequence). Trimming cost V 5 bases and J 0 bases, with 17 bases left between them. The CDR3 here is CATSFAMGRVSYEQYF. The CDR3 DNA is TGTGCCACCAGCTTCGCGATGGGGCGGGTCTCCTACGAGCAGTACTTC.

A word on this clone: A junction end diverges from the germline sequence, so it may reflect a read error. This chain connects TRBV30 to TRBJ1-5; the match to TRBD1 covers 7 bases. Germline lookup yields CDR1 GTSNPN and CDR2 SVGIG (reference sequence). This CDR3 has 14 amino acids. CDR3 residues: CAWSPGGSDQPQHF. CDR3 in DNA: TGTGCCTGGAGTCCAGGGGGTAGCGATCAGCCCCAGCATTTT.

This sequence joins TRBV19 and TRBJ2-1; 8 positions match TRBD2. V lost 5 bases to trimming and J lost 9 bases; unmatched junction nucleotides: 9. CDR1 is LNHDA and CDR2 is SQIVND in the germline V gene (reference sequence). This CDR3 comprises 14 residues. The CDR3 nucleotides read TGTGCCAGTAGTGCCCACCAACTAGCGGTTGAGCAGTTCTTC. Protein: CASSAHQLAVEQFF.

This clone was counted a few times. The V call is TRBV2, the J call TRBJ1-1; D is undetermined. Germline CDR1 and CDR2: SNHLY and FYNNEI. The CDR3 length is 15 residues. V was clipped by 2 bases and J by 3 bases, with 13 bases between them. CDR3 in amino acids: CASSESRAGYTEAFF. CDR3 nucleotide sequence: TGTGCCAGCAGTGAATCGAGGGCTGGGTACACTGAAGCTTTCTTT.

The CDR3 sequence is CASRPYYRDYGYTF. In DNA, the CDR3 is TGCGCCAGCAGGCCTTATTACAGAGACTATGGCTACACCTTC. The genes are TRBV4-1 and TRBJ1-2; D call uncertain. Trimming left V 6 bases short and J 3 bases short, with 14 bases between. The CDR3 sequence is 14 residues long. Germline CDR1 MGHRA, CDR2 YSYEKL.

This clone came up a few times. V gene TRBV5-1 combines with J gene TRBJ2-7, with D possibly matching TRBD1 (6 bases). Germline CDR1 and CDR2: SGHRS and YFSETQ. Trimming removed 4 bases from V and 3 bases from J, with 14 bases in between. CDR3 length: 14 residues. CDR3 in DNA: TGCGCCAGCAGCCCCCAAGGACAGAGCTACGAGCAGTACTTC. Translation: CASSPQGQSYEQYF.

This rearrangement joins TRBV7-9 to TRBJ2-7, with 8 bases fitting TRBD1. The J segment lost 6 bases and the V segment lost 1 base, leaving 14 bases of the junction unmatched. The germline V gene has CDR1 SEHNR and CDR2 FQNEAQ (reference sequence). This CDR3 contains 17 residues. The CDR3 loop is CASSLEDFRAGGGEQYF. The CDR3 coding sequence is TGTGCCAGCAGCTTAGAGGATTTCAGGGCAGGGGGCGGCGAGCAGTACTTC.

This chain links TRBV10-3 with TRBJ2-3; D may be TRBD1 (6 bases). The germline V and J ends were trimmed by 0 bases and 0 bases, with 13 bases remaining between them. Germline V CDR1 and CDR2: ENHRY, SYGVKD. The CDR3 runs 17 residues. Here the CDR3 DNA reads TGTGCCATCAGTGAGTCGAGTGGGCAGGGGAGCACAGATACGCAGTATTTT. This translates into CAISESSGQGSTDTQYF.

V is TRBV7-9 and J is TRBJ1-1, with TRBD1 matching 11 bases. This CDR3 is 15 amino acids long. Germline V gives CDR1 SEHNR, CDR2 FQNEAQ (reference sequence). Germline trimming cut 3 bases from V and 4 bases from J; bases unmatched to any gene: 4. The CDR3 sequence: CASSLDRGLGTEAFF. The CDR3 DNA follows: TGTGCCAGCAGCTTGGACAGGGGGCTAGGCACTGAAGCTTTCTTT.

The gene calls are TRBV19 and TRBJ1-3; D gene unclear. The germline V and J ends were trimmed by 11 bases and 0 bases, with 14 bases remaining between them. This CDR3 region has 14 residues. Germline loops: CDR1 LNHDA, CDR2 SQIVND (reference sequence). The CDR3 loop is CACYDQFSGNTIYF. CDR3 coding DNA: TGTGCCTGCTACGACCAGTTCTCTGGAAACACCATATATTTT.

V is TRBV29-1 and J is TRBJ2-1; D is unresolved. Germline CDR1 reads SQVTM; CDR2 reads ANQGSEA. The CDR3 sequence is 12 residues long. The germline V and J ends were trimmed by 4 bases and 7 bases, with 11 bases remaining between them. CDR3 sequence reads: CSVGVIGNEQFF. In DNA, the CDR3 is TGCAGCGTTGGAGTAATCGGGAATGAGCAGTTCTTC.

The chain combines TRBV7-3 with TRBJ2-5; no reliable D call. V gave up 2 bases and J gave up 5 bases, with 15 bases separating them. The CDR3 is made up of 15 amino acids. Germline loops: CDR1 SGHTA, CDR2 FQGTGA. The CDR3 loop is CASSLGRIFRETQYF. The CDR3, as DNA: TGTGCCAGCAGCTTAGGCAGGATTTTCAGGGAGACCCAGTACTTC.

This clone was seen a handful of times. V usage is TRBV19 and J usage is TRBJ1-2; D is undetermined. The CDR3 is made up of 14 amino acids. The germline V and J ends were trimmed by 10 bases and 2 bases, with 17 bases remaining between them. Germline V gene sequence: CDR1 LNHDA, CDR2 SQIVND (reference sequence). In DNA, the CDR3 is TGTGCCATTGGGCCGGCCAGGTCCAACTATGGCTACACCTTC. It is translated as CAIGPARSNYGYTF.

This clone was found a few times. The chain combines TRBV5-1 with TRBJ1-2; perhaps TRBD1 as D (6 bases). V gave up 4 bases and J gave up 1 base, with 14 bases separating them. The CDR3 totals 15 residues. Per the germline V gene, CDR1 is SGHRS and CDR2 is YFSETQ. Here the CDR3 DNA reads TGCGCCAGCAGCCCCGGCGGGGGGCTTAACTATGGCTACACCTTC. Translation gives CASSPGGGLNYGYTF.

This clone was observed a handful of times. The gene calls are TRBV19 and TRBJ2-3; D assignment may be TRBD1 or TRBD2 (5 bases each). Germline CDR1 is LNHDA and CDR2 is SQIVND (reference sequence). The CDR3 is 14 amino acids. V gave up 5 bases and J gave up 4 bases, with 13 bases separating them. CDR3 protein: CASSVAGAADTQYF. CDR3 sequence (DNA): TGTGCCAGTAGTGTCGCCGGGGCGGCAGATACGCAGTATTTT.

With respect to this clone: Within the sample, other DNA sequences also encode this same CDR3. The genes are TRBV18 and TRBJ1-4; a weak D match, TRBD1 (6 bases). This CDR3 comprises 15 residues. V lost 3 bases and J 0 bases, leaving 8 bases between the germline ends. Germline V gives CDR1 KGHSH, CDR2 LQKENI. Here the CDR3 reads CASSPRTATNEKLFF. CDR3 bases: TGTGCCAGCTCACCGAGGACAGCAACTAATGAAAAACTGTTTTTT.

This clone was counted only a few times. The rearrangement joins TRBV25-1 to TRBJ1-1, with D tentatively TRBD1 (6 bases). The germline CDR1 and CDR2 sequences are MGHDK and SYGVNS. Trimming took off 3 bases at V and 5 bases at J, with 10 bases between the two ends. The CDR3 length is 13 residues. DNA of the CDR3: TGTGCCAGCAGTGATTGGGGGCGTACTGAAGCTTTCTTT. Translation: CASSDWGRTEAFF.

The J gene is TRBJ2-3, the V gene TRBV18; the D is unclear. V was clipped by 7 bases and J by 2 bases, with 10 bases between them. This CDR3 is 13 amino acids long. Germline CDR1 KGHSH, CDR2 LQKENI. The CDR3 loop reads CASFERATDTQYF. The CDR3 DNA reads TGTGCCAGCTTCGAAAGGGCCACAGATACGCAGTATTTT.

This clone was detected only a few times. V usage is TRBV5-4 and J usage is TRBJ2-3; TRBD2 matches 12 bases. The CDR3 loop spans 19 amino acids. Trimming took 0 bases from V and 3 from J; bases not matched to a gene: 11. The germline V gene has CDR1 SGHNT and CDR2 YYREEE (reference sequence). The chain's CDR3 is CASSLGGLAGPLRTDTQYF. The CDR3 coding sequence is TGTGCCAGCAGCTTGGGGGGACTAGCGGGCCCCTTAAGGACAGATACGCAGTATTTT.

This sequence joins TRBV6-1 and TRBJ2-4; 7 bases map to TRBD1. With V trimmed by 5 bases and J by 0 bases, 4 bases remained unmatched. The CDR3 contains 15 residues. Germline CDR1 and CDR2: MNHNS and SASEGT. CDR3 nucleotide sequence: TGTGCCAGCAGTCAACAGGGGATAGCCAAAAACATTCAGTACTTC. Its protein product is CASSQQGIAKNIQYF.

This clone has a handful of counts. The CDR3 nucleotides are TGTGCCAGCAGTTTTAAGGCGTGGGCTTTCTTT. It codes for CASSFKAWAFF. The chain is built from TRBV28 and TRBJ1-1; D is ambiguous. Trimming left V 3 bases short and J 11 bases short, with 10 bases between. This CDR3 is built from 11 residues. Germline CDR1 MDHEN, CDR2 SYDVKM.

The J gene is TRBJ2-7, the V gene TRBV5-4; 9 bases align to TRBD2. The germline CDR1 and CDR2 sequences are SGHNT and YYREEE (reference sequence). The junction had 12 bases not matched to a gene; V was cut back by 4 bases and J by 7 bases. The CDR3 length is 15 residues. The CDR3 protein is CASSRRGREGREQYF. CDR3 DNA sequence: TGTGCCAGCAGCCGCCGGGGGCGGGAGGGCCGGGAGCAGTACTTC.

This clone has just a few counts. The chain is built from TRBV5-6 and TRBJ2-3, with 9 bases fitting TRBD2. Losses at the gene ends were 5 bases for V and 0 bases for J; bases not matched to a gene: 13. CDR1 is SGHDT, CDR2 YYEEEE, per germline. The CDR3 is 18 amino acids. CDR3 bases: TGTGCCAGCAGTTCGTACGGGGCTAGCGGGGCTAGCACAGATACGCAGTATTTT. This gives the protein CASSSYGASGASTDTQYF.

Concerning this clone: Additional DNA sequences in this sample encode the identical CDR3. J is TRBJ2-7 and V is TRBV5-1, with 9 bases aligning to TRBD1. Looked up from germline, CDR1 is SGHRS and CDR2 is YFSETQ. With 2 bases clipped from V and 1 base from J, the junction kept 4 bases outside the gene matches. CDR3 length: 15 residues. The CDR3 protein is CASSLVGQGSYEQYF. CDR3 nucleotides: TGCGCCAGCAGCTTAGTGGGACAGGGATCCTACGAGCAGTACTTC.

The chain links TRBV28 to TRBJ1-2, with 9 bases aligning to TRBD1. CDR3 length equals 14 residues. With V trimmed by 6 bases and J by 8 bases, 10 bases remained unmatched. Germline values: CDR1 MDHEN, CDR2 SYDVKM. Here the CDR3 reads CASRVPGTGKGYTF. The CDR3 bases are TGTGCCAGCAGAGTACCCGGGACAGGGAAAGGCTACACCTTC.

This chain joins TRBV7-6 and TRBJ2-6; a weak D match, TRBD1 (5 bases). Germline values: CDR1 SGHVS, CDR2 FNYEAQ. Trimming took off 1 base at V and 4 bases at J, with 14 bases between the two ends. The CDR3 sequence is 17 residues long. CDR3 nucleotide sequence: TGTGCCAGCAGCTTAGTAGGCAGGGTGGCCGGGGCCAACGTCCTGACTTTC. Residues: CASSLVGRVAGANVLTF.